This paragraph covers one TCR beta chain sequence. Its matching antigen is unknown. The data are from a study of T-cell memory formation after mild COVID-19. Study-level results: Clones that got smaller from day 15 to 85 had even CD4/CD8, while clones growing later tipped toward CD4+. Contracting CD4+ clones lay largely in CM and EM, with CD8+ ones residing in EMRA. Confirmation of SARS-CoV-2 specificity was lacking for second-wave clones peaking day 37.

Constant-segment primers and 5'RACE yielded cDNA libraries for TCR alpha and TCR beta, each carrying sample barcodes and UMIs. MiXCR, applied by TCRdb to the 5' RACE reads, yields one record per CDR3 protein. Of a few hundred thousand distinct CDR3 sequences listed, under 30% are singletons. The CDR3 loop spans 13 amino acids. Germline V gene sequence: CDR1 KGHDR, CDR2 SFDVKD. V lost 8 bases to trimming and J lost 0 bases, with 6 bases between them. Sequences were obtained from PBMCs or a T cell subset sorted from them (not recorded which). The V gene is TRBV24-1, the J gene TRBJ2-2; no firm D call. The receptor comes from an adult woman who had mild COVID-19 (a few samples of this study predate the infection). Cell type and time point are not known. The chain's CDR3 is CATTGSNTGELFF. The CDR3 DNA follows: TGTGCCACCACTGGCTCGAACACCGGGGAGCTGTTTTTT.